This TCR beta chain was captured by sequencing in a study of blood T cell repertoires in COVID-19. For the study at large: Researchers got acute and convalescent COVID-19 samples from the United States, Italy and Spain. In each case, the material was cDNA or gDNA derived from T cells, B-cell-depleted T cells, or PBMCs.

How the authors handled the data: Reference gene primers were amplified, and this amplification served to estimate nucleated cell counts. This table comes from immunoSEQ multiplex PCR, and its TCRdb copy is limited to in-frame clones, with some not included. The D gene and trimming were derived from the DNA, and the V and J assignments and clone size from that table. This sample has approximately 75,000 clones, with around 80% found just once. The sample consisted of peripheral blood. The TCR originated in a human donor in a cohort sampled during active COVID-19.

The CDR3 protein is CASLGQGRETQYF. CDR3 sequence (DNA): TGTGCCAGCCTCGGACAGGGCAGAGAGACCCAGTACTTC. This chain connects TRBV6-9 to TRBJ2-5, with TRBD1 matching 8 bases. Germline-derived CDR1 and CDR2 are MNHGY and SVAAGI. This CDR3 is 13 amino acids long. With 8 bases clipped from V and 4 bases from J, the junction kept 6 bases outside the gene matches.